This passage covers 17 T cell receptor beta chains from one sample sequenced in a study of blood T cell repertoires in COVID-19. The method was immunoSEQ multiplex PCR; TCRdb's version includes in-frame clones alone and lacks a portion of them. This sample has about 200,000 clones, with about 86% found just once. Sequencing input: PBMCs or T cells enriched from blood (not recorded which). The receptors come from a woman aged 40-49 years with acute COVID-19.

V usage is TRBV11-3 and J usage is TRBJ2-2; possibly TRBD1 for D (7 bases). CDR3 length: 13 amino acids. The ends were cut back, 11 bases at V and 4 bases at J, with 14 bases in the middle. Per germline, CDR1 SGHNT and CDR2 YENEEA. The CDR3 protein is CASRDRGTGELFF. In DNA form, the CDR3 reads TGTGCCTCGCGGGACAGAGGCACCGGGGAGCTGTTTTTT.

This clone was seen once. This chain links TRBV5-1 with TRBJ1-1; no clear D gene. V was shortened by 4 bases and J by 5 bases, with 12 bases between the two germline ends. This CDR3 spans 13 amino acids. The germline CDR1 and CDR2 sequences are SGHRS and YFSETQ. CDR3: CASSARWSTEAFF. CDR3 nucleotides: TGCGCCAGCAGCGCCAGGTGGTCGACTGAAGCTTTCTTT.

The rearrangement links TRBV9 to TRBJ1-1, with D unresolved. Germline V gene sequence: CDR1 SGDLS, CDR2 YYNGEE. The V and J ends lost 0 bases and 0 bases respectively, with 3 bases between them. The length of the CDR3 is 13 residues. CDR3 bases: TGTGCCAGCAGCGTAGTAGTGAACACTGAAGCTTTCTTT. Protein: CASSVVVNTEAFF.

The CDR3 region is CASSLVADRNTIYF. In DNA, the CDR3 is TGTGCCAGCAGCTTAGTAGCAGATAGAAACACCATATATTTT. The V gene is TRBV7-9, the J gene TRBJ1-3; D gene unclear. The germline gives CDR1 SEHNR, CDR2 FQNEAQ (reference sequence). This CDR3 has 14 residues. V lost 1 base and J 5 bases, leaving 9 bases between the germline ends.

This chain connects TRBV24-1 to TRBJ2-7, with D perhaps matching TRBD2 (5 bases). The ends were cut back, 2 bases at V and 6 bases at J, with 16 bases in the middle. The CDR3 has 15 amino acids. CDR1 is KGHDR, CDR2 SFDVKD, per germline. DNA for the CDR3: TGTGCCACCAGTGATTCCCGGGGTCCACTCGGCGAGCAGTACTTC. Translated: CATSDSRGPLGEQYF.

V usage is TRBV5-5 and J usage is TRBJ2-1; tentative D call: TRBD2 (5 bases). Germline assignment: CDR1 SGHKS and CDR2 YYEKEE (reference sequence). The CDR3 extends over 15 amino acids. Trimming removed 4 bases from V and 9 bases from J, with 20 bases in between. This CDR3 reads CASSPGSPGIGEQFF. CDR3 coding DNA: TGTGCCAGCAGCCCTGGCTCACCGGGGATAGGTGAGCAGTTCTTC.

The CDR3 here is CASSPGEKLFF. The CDR3, as DNA: TGTGCCAGCAGCCCGGGGGAAAAACTGTTTTTT. V is TRBV4-2 and J is TRBJ1-4; no clear D. The CDR3 runs 11 residues. The ends were cut back, 4 bases at V and 8 bases at J, with 5 bases in the middle. Germline V gives CDR1 LGHNA, CDR2 YNFKEQ.

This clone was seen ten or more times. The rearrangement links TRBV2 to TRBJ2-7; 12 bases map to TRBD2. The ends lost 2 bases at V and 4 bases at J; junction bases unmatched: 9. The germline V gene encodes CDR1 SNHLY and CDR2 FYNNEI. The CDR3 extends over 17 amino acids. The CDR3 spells CASSEWASGRVLYEQYF. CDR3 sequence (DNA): TGTGCCAGCAGTGAATGGGCTAGCGGGAGGGTACTGTACGAGCAGTACTTC.

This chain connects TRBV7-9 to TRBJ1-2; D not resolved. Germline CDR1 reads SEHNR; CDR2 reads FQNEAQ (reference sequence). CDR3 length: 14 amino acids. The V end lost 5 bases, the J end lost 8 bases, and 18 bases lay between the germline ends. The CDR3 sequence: CASSPPGSGQGYTF. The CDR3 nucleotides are TGTGCCAGCAGCCCGCCGGGATCAGGTCAGGGCTACACCTTC. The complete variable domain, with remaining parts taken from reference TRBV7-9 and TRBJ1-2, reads DTGVSQNPRHKITKRGQNVTFRCDPISEHNRLYWYRQTLGQGPEFLTYFQNEAQLEKSRLLSDRFSAERPKGSFSTLEIQRTEQGDSAMYLCASSPPGSGQGYTFGSGTRLTVV.

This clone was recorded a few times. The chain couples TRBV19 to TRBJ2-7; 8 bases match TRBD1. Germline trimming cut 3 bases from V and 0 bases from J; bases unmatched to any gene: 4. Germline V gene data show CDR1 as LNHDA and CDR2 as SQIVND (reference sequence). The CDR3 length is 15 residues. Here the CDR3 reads CASSISGGVSYEQYF. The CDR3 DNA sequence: TGTGCCAGTAGTATTTCAGGGGGCGTCTCCTACGAGCAGTACTTC.

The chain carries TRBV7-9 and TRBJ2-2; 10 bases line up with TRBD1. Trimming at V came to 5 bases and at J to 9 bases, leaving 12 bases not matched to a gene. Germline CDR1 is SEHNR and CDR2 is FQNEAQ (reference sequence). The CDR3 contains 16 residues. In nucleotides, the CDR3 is TGTGCCAGCAGCAGACAGGGGGCGGGGCTCGCCAGGGAGCTGTTTTTT. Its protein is CASSRQGAGLARELFF.

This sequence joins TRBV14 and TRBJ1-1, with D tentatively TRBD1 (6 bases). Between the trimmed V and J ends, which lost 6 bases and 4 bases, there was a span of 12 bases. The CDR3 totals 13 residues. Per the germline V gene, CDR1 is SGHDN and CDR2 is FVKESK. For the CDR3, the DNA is TGTGCCAGCAGTAACAGGGCAGGCACTGAAGCTTTCTTT. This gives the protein CASSNRAGTEAFF.

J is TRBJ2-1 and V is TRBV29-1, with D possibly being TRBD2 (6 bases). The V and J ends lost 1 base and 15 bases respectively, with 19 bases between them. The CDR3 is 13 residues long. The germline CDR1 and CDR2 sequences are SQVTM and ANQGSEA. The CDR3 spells CSVEASWSSGLFF. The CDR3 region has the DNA TGCAGCGTTGAAGCCTCCTGGAGTAGCGGATTGTTCTTC.

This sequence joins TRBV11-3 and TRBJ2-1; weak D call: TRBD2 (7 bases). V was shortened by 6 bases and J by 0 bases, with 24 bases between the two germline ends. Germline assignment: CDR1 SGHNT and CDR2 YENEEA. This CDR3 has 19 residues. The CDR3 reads CASSPPWEEGGSSYNEQFF. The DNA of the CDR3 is TGTGCCAGCAGTCCACCCTGGGAAGAGGGGGGGAGCTCCTACAATGAGCAGTTCTTC.

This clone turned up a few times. The CDR3 DNA is TGTGCCAGCAACTCTTTTGGACAGGGGACAAATGAGCAGTTCTTC. Encoded protein: CASNSFGQGTNEQFF. The chain is built from TRBV9 and TRBJ2-1; TRBD1 agrees at 9 bases. V gave up 6 bases and J gave up 7 bases; unmatched junction bases: 11. CDR1 is SGDLS and CDR2 is YYNGEE in the germline V gene. The CDR3 has 15 amino acids.

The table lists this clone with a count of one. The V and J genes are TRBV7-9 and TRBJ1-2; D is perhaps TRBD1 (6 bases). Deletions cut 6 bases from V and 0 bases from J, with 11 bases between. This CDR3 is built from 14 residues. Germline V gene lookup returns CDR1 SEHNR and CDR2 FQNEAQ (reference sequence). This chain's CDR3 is CASSRQVANYGYTF. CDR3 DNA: TGTGCCAGCAGTCGACAGGTAGCTAACTATGGCTACACCTTC. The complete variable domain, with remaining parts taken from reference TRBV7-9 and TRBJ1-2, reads DTGVSQNPRHKITKRGQNVTFRCDPISEHNRLYWYRQTLGQGPEFLTYFQNEAQLEKSRLLSDRFSAERPKGSFSTLEIQRTEQGDSAMYLCASSRQVANYGYTFGSGTRLTVV.

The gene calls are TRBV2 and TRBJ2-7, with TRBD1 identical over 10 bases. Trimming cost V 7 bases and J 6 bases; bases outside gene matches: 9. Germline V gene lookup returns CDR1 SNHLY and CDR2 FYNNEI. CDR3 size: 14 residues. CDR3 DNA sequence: TGTGCCAGCACCGGGGACAGGGGCAGGAGCGAGCAGTACTTC. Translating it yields CASTGDRGRSEQYF.